The rows below give T cell receptor beta chains drawn from one sample of a study of blood T cell repertoires in COVID-19. This table comes from immunoSEQ multiplex PCR, and its TCRdb copy is limited to in-frame clones, with some not included. The table lists approximately 200,000 clones, about 85% of them singletons. Sequencing was done on a sample of peripheral blood. These receptors all stem from a man aged 70-80 years with active or convalescent COVID-19. CDR3s include the opening cysteine and the closing phenylalanine or tryptophan. The D gene is left open where the match is weak. The size field is filled for only some rows; it gives once, few, many or a size class.

TGTGCCACCAGTGACCCTAAAACCAGGGTTGGATTAGATACGCAGTATTTT | CATSDPKTRVGLDTQYF | TRBV24-1 | NA | TRBJ2-3 | NA
TGCAGCGTTGGGGAGTCTAGCGGGGATATGACAGATACGCAGTATTTT | CSVGESSGDMTDTQYF | TRBV29-1 | NA | TRBJ2-3 | TRBD2
TGTGCCAGCAGTTACTCGACCGTTGGGCAGGGCAACTATGGCTACACCTTC | CASSYSTVGQGNYGYTF | TRBV6-2/TRBV6-3 | NA | TRBJ1-2 | NA
TGTGCCAGCAGCCCCCCCTCCGCTAGCGGGGTTAAGTATTTT | CASSPPSASGVKYF | TRBV7-2 | NA | TRBJ2-3 | TRBD2
TGTGCCAGCTCACTGGACAGGGGAACCGGGACTAGCGCCAACACCGGGGAGCTGTTTTTT | CASSLDRGTGTSANTGELFF | TRBV18 | NA | TRBJ2-2 | NA
TGCGCCAGCAGCCACCAGTCAGGGGGCCGTGGAAACACCATATATTTT | CASSHQSGGRGNTIYF | TRBV5-1 | NA | TRBJ1-3 | TRBD1
TGTGCCAGCAGCTTAGAGAGGGTGGGGGGCACTGAAGCTTTCTTT | CASSLERVGGTEAFF | TRBV11-2 | few | TRBJ1-1 | NA
TGTGCCACCGGCCGGGGGGGAGAGACCCAGTACTTC | CATGRGGETQYF | TRBV19 | once | TRBJ2-5 | TRBD2
TGTGCATCGGAGGGGGCGAGTGGGGCCAACGTCCTGACTTTC | CASEGASGANVLTF | TRBV19 | NA | TRBJ2-6 | NA
TGTGCCAGCAGCTCCGGACAGGGGACTAATGAAAAACTGTTTTTT | CASSSGQGTNEKLFF | TRBV7-9 | once | TRBJ1-4 | TRBD1
TGTGCCTGGAGTAGCAGAGGAGGGGAGCTGTTTTTT | CAWSSRGGELFF | TRBV30 | NA | TRBJ2-2 | NA
TGTGCCAGCAGCTTAACCGGGGGGCCGGCAGATACGCAGTATTTT | CASSLTGGPADTQYF | TRBV11-2 | NA | TRBJ2-3 | NA
TGCGCCAGCAGCCAAGATCTGATAGCGGGGGGATACAATGAGCAGTTCTTC | CASSQDLIAGGYNEQFF | TRBV4-1 | NA | TRBJ2-1 | TRBD2
TGTGCCAGCAGTCATCCGGGACGAAAGGACAGGGAAGCTTTCTTT | CASSHPGRKDREAFF | TRBV6-5 | once | TRBJ1-1 | TRBD1
TGCAGTGCTAGTAAGACTAGCGGGAGAATGGACGAGCAGTACTTC | CSASKTSGRMDEQYF | TRBV20-1 | NA | TRBJ2-7 | TRBD2
TGCAGCGTGGAAGCGGGGGGGCAAGAGACCCAGTACTTC | CSVEAGGQETQYF | TRBV29-1 | NA | TRBJ2-5 | TRBD2
TGTGCCACCTCTGGACAGGGTGGTCCTTTGAATGAGCAGTTCTTC | CATSGQGGPLNEQFF | TRBV7-9 | NA | TRBJ2-1 | TRBD1
TGTGCCAGCAGTGTGCGTGGTATAGCGGGGGAAAACACCGGGGAGCTGTTTTTT | CASSVRGIAGENTGELFF | TRBV2 | NA | TRBJ2-2 | TRBD2
TGCGCCAGCAGTAAACTAGCGGGAGAAGACACAGATACGCAGTATTTT | CASSKLAGEDTDTQYF | TRBV10-1 | NA | TRBJ2-3 | TRBD2
TGCGCCAGCAGCTTGGAGGGGACGACAGCGGGCGAGCAGTACTTC | CASSLEGTTAGEQYF | TRBV5-1 | NA | TRBJ2-7 | NA